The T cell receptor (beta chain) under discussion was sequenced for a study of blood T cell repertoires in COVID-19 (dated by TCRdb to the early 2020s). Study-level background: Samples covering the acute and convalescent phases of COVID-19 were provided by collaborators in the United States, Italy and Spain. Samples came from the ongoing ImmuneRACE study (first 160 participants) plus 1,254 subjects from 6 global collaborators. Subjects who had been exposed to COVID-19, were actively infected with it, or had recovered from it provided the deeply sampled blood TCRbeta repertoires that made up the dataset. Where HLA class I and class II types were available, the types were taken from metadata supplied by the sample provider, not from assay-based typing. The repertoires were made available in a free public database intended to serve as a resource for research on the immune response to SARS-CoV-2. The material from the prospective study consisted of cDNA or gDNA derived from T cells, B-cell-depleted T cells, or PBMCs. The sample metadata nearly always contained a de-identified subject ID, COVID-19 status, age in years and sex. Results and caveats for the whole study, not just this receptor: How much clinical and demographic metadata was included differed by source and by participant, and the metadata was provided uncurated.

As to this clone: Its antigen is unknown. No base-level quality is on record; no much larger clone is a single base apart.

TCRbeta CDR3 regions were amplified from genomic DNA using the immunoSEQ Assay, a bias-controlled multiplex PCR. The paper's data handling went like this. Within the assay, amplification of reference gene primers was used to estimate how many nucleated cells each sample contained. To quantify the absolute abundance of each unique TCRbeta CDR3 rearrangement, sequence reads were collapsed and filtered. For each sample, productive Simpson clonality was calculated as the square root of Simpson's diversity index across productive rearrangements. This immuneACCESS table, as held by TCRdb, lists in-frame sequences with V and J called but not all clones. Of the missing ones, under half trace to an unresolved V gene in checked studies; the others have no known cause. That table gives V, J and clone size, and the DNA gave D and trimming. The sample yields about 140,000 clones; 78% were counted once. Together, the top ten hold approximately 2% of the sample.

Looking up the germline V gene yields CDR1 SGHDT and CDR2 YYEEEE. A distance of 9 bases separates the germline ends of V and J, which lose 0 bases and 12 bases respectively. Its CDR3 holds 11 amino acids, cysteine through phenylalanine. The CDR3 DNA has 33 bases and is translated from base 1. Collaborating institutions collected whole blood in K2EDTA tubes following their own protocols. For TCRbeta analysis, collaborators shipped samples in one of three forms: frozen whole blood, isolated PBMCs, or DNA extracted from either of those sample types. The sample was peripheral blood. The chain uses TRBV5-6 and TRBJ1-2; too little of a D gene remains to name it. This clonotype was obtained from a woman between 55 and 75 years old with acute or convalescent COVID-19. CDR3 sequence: CASSLGPVDTF. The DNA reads TGTGCCAGCAGCTTGGGCCCGGTTGACACCTTC.